These 3 T cell receptor beta chains originate from one sample sequenced in a study of cytomegalovirus exposure and HLA in healthy donors. Primers included in the PCR were 60 Vbeta and 13 Jbeta primers. Using immunoSEQ multiplex PCR, the repertoire was profiled, and TCRdb retains in-frame clones only, with some absent. Counted here are roughly 140,000 clones, 60% to 85% occurring once; the ten biggest clones make up over 6.5%. The sequenced sample consisted of PBMCs. These receptor sequences come from a man between 40 and 49 years old in good health and CMV-seropositive.

V is TRBV7-9 and J is TRBJ2-3; 12 bases are a match to TRBD2. The CDR3 covers 17 residues. The germline V gene encodes CDR1 SEHNR and CDR2 FQNEAQ (reference sequence). The junction had 11 bases not matched to a gene; V was cut back by 5 bases and J by 5 bases. The CDR3 reads CASSIGTSGFLGDTQYF. As DNA, the CDR3 is TGTGCCAGCAGCATCGGGACTAGCGGGTTCCTGGGAGATACGCAGTATTTT.

V and J are TRBV27 and TRBJ2-5, with TRBD2 identical over 7 bases. This CDR3 is built from 13 residues. V dropped 6 bases and J dropped 5; count of bases not matched to a gene: 6. Germline loops: CDR1 MNHEY, CDR2 SMNVEV (reference sequence). CDR3 nucleotide sequence: TGTGCCAGCAGGGCGGGGGAGAGTGAGACCCAGTACTTC. Its translation: CASRAGESETQYF.

The J gene is TRBJ1-2, the V gene TRBV7-9; 8 nucleotides align to TRBD1. This CDR3 spans 15 amino acids. From germline, CDR1 is SEHNR and CDR2 FQNEAQ (reference sequence). V trimming: 5 bases; J trimming: 1 base; junction bases outside the gene matches: 6. The CDR3 is CASSPRDRLNYGYTF. In DNA form, the CDR3 reads TGTGCCAGCAGCCCCCGGGACAGGCTTAACTATGGCTACACCTTC.